This is a list of T cell receptor beta chains from one sample in a study of cytomegalovirus exposure and HLA in healthy donors. TCRdb keeps only in-frame clones here, not all; method: immunoSEQ multiplex PCR. The data contain about 240,000 clones, over 75% of them singletons. The sample was PBMCs. The receptors originated from a boy younger than 18 in good health and CMV-seronegative. Each CDR3 is given with its conserved first and last residue. The D gene is left open where the match is weak. Expanded clones are given a class, and other clones once, few, many or no size at all.

CDR3aa: CASSLLGTGVRYEQYF
CDR3nt: TGTGCCAGCAGTTTATTGGGGACAGGCGTACGGTACGAGCAGTACTTC
v_gene: TRBV27
d_gene: TRBD1
abundance: NA
j_gene: TRBJ2-7

CDR3aa: CASSLDRDATNEKLFF
CDR3nt: TGTGCCAGCAGCTTGGACAGGGATGCAACTAATGAAAAACTGTTTTTT
v_gene: TRBV7-8
d_gene: TRBD1
abundance: few
j_gene: TRBJ1-4

CDR3aa: CASSQVTAGNTIYF
CDR3nt: TGTGCCAGCAGCCAAGTGACTGCTGGAAACACCATATATTTT
v_gene: TRBV14
d_gene: NA
abundance: NA
j_gene: TRBJ1-3

CDR3aa: CASSFDRVNEQFF
CDR3nt: TGCGCCAGCAGTTTCGACAGGGTGAATGAGCAGTTCTTC
v_gene: TRBV10-1
d_gene: TRBD1
abundance: NA
j_gene: TRBJ2-1

CDR3aa: CSVSLAGGWTGELFF
CDR3nt: TGCAGCGTTTCCTTAGCGGGAGGGTGGACCGGGGAGCTGTTTTTT
v_gene: TRBV29-1
d_gene: TRBD2
abundance: few
j_gene: TRBJ2-2

CDR3aa: CASSLAASAETQYF
CDR3nt: TGTGCCAGCAGCTTAGCAGCTAGCGCAGAGACCCAGTACTTC
v_gene: TRBV7-2
d_gene: NA
abundance: NA
j_gene: TRBJ2-5

CDR3aa: CASSQEGQGGSNQPQHF
CDR3nt: TGCGCCAGCAGCCAAGAGGGGCAGGGTGGGAGCAATCAGCCCCAGCATTTT
v_gene: TRBV4-1
d_gene: NA
abundance: NA
j_gene: TRBJ1-5

CDR3aa: CASSPRPGYEQFF
CDR3nt: TGTGCCAGCAGTCCGCGCCCAGGCTATGAGCAGTTCTTC
v_gene: TRBV27
d_gene: NA
abundance: NA
j_gene: TRBJ2-1

CDR3aa: CASSPGQRRGPQHF
CDR3nt: TGTGCCAGCAGTCCCGGACAGCGCCGGGGGCCCCAGCATTTT
v_gene: TRBV6-5
d_gene: NA
abundance: NA
j_gene: TRBJ1-5

CDR3aa: CASTKDRHSYEQYF
CDR3nt: TGTGCCAGCACTAAGGACAGGCACTCCTACGAGCAGTACTTC
v_gene: TRBV7-8
d_gene: TRBD1
abundance: NA
j_gene: TRBJ2-7

CDR3aa: CASSPGFGGSAEAFF
CDR3nt: TGTGCCAGCAGCCCAGGGTTTGGAGGGTCCGCTGAAGCTTTCTTT
v_gene: TRBV11-2
d_gene: NA
abundance: NA
j_gene: TRBJ1-1

CDR3aa: CASSVRTGYGYTF
CDR3nt: TGTGCCAGCAGTGTGAGGACAGGGTATGGCTACACCTTC
v_gene: TRBV6-1
d_gene: TRBD1
abundance: many
j_gene: TRBJ1-2

CDR3aa: CASSLTFRDRGGYTF
CDR3nt: TGTGCCAGCAGTTTAACATTCCGGGACAGGGGGGGCTACACCTTC
v_gene: TRBV27
d_gene: TRBD1
abundance: NA
j_gene: TRBJ1-2

CDR3aa: CASSVGTGSNQPQHF
CDR3nt: TGTGCCAGCAGCGTAGGGACAGGTAGCAATCAGCCCCAGCATTTT
v_gene: TRBV9
d_gene: TRBD1
abundance: NA
j_gene: TRBJ1-5

CDR3aa: CASYLSRDRGKGYTF
CDR3nt: TGTGCCAGCTACTTGTCCCGGGACAGGGGGAAAGGCTACACCTTC
v_gene: TRBV2
d_gene: TRBD1
abundance: few
j_gene: TRBJ1-2

CDR3aa: CASSLGQFLSGHGYTF
CDR3nt: TGCGCCAGCAGCTTGGGACAGTTCCTCTCCGGCCATGGCTACACCTTC
v_gene: TRBV5-1
d_gene: NA
abundance: NA
j_gene: TRBJ1-2

CDR3aa: CASSAGGNSAEAFF
CDR3nt: TGTGCCAGCAGCGCAGGGGGCAATAGCGCTGAAGCTTTCTTT
v_gene: TRBV6-1
d_gene: TRBD1
abundance: NA
j_gene: TRBJ1-1

CDR3aa: CASSGQSLQETQYF
CDR3nt: TGTGCCAGCAGCGGACAGTCCCTCCAAGAGACCCAGTACTTC
v_gene: TRBV4-2
d_gene: NA
abundance: NA
j_gene: TRBJ2-5

CDR3aa: CASSPQTGVNTEAFF
CDR3nt: TGTGCCAGCTCACCACAGACAGGGGTGAACACTGAAGCTTTCTTT
v_gene: TRBV18
d_gene: TRBD1
abundance: NA
j_gene: TRBJ1-1

CDR3aa: CASSEQREGFFHEQFF
CDR3nt: TGCGCCAGCAGTGAGCAGCGGGAGGGGTTTTTCCATGAGCAGTTCTTC
v_gene: TRBV10-1
d_gene: TRBD2
abundance: NA
j_gene: TRBJ2-1

CDR3aa: CASSFQTSGPTEQYF
CDR3nt: TGCGCCAGCAGCTTTCAGACTAGCGGGCCTACCGAGCAGTACTTC
v_gene: TRBV5-1
d_gene: TRBD2
abundance: NA
j_gene: TRBJ2-7

CDR3aa: CASSLAGGPGNEQFF
CDR3nt: TGTGCTAGCAGCTTAGCGGGGGGGCCTGGTAATGAGCAGTTCTTC
v_gene: TRBV7-7
d_gene: TRBD2
abundance: NA
j_gene: TRBJ2-1

CDR3aa: CASSPGQGYTGELFF
CDR3nt: TGTGCCAGCAGCCCTGGACAGGGCTACACCGGGGAGCTGTTTTTT
v_gene: TRBV9
d_gene: TRBD1
abundance: NA
j_gene: TRBJ2-2

CDR3aa: CASRGKIGELFF
CDR3nt: TGTGCCAGCCGGGGGAAGATCGGGGAGCTGTTTTTT
v_gene: TRBV7-8
d_gene: NA
abundance: NA
j_gene: TRBJ2-2

CDR3aa: CASARQVSYEQYF
CDR3nt: TGTGCCAGTGCCAGACAGGTCTCCTACGAGCAGTACTTC
v_gene: TRBV19
d_gene: NA
abundance: few
j_gene: TRBJ2-7

CDR3aa: CASSPLGGLGNEQFF
CDR3nt: TGCGCCAGCAGTCCGTTGGGGGGACTAGGAAATGAGCAGTTCTTC
v_gene: TRBV4-1
d_gene: TRBD2
abundance: NA
j_gene: TRBJ2-1

CDR3aa: CASSRQGYEQYF
CDR3nt: TGTGCCAGCAGCAGACAGGGCTACGAGCAGTACTTC
v_gene: TRBV6-1
d_gene: TRBD1
abundance: NA
j_gene: TRBJ2-7

CDR3aa: CATSFGGARRGEQYF
CDR3nt: TGTGCCACCAGCTTCGGGGGGGCCAGACGCGGGGAGCAGTACTTC
v_gene: TRBV15
d_gene: TRBD2
abundance: NA
j_gene: TRBJ2-7

CDR3aa: CASSSLGRTGELFF
CDR3nt: TGTGCCAGTAGCTCCCTTGGGAGGACCGGGGAGCTGTTTTTT
v_gene: TRBV19
d_gene: NA
abundance: NA
j_gene: TRBJ2-2

CDR3aa: CATYNYGYTF
CDR3nt: TGTGCCACCTATAACTATGGCTACACCTTC
v_gene: TRBV10-3
d_gene: NA
abundance: few
j_gene: TRBJ1-2

CDR3aa: CASSYSKLAGGEQFF
CDR3nt: TGTGCCAGCAGTTACTCGAAACTAGCGGGAGGTGAGCAGTTCTTC
v_gene: TRBV6-7
d_gene: TRBD2
abundance: once
j_gene: TRBJ2-1

CDR3aa: CATSRDYYEQYF
CDR3nt: TGTGCCACCAGCAGAGATTATTACGAGCAGTACTTC
v_gene: TRBV15
d_gene: NA
abundance: NA
j_gene: TRBJ2-7

CDR3aa: CAWSLTILPTGELFF
CDR3nt: TGTGCCTGGAGTTTGACTATCCTCCCAACCGGGGAGCTGTTTTTT
v_gene: TRBV30
d_gene: NA
abundance: once
j_gene: TRBJ2-2

CDR3aa: CASSRGQGPYEQYF
CDR3nt: TGTGCCAGTAGTAGGGGACAGGGGCCCTACGAGCAGTACTTC
v_gene: TRBV19
d_gene: TRBD1
abundance: NA
j_gene: TRBJ2-7

CDR3aa: CASSDFQGNTEAFF
CDR3nt: TGTGCCAGCAGCGATTTCCAGGGGAACACTGAAGCTTTCTTT
v_gene: TRBV5-8
d_gene: NA
abundance: NA
j_gene: TRBJ1-1

CDR3aa: CASSQGQGDNEKLFF
CDR3nt: TGCGCCAGCAGCCAAGGACAGGGAGATAATGAAAAACTGTTTTTT
v_gene: TRBV5-1
d_gene: TRBD1
abundance: NA
j_gene: TRBJ1-4

CDR3aa: CASSYSLSQPQHF
CDR3nt: TGTGCCAGCAGTTACTCCCTAAGTCAGCCCCAGCATTTT
v_gene: TRBV6-5
d_gene: NA
abundance: NA
j_gene: TRBJ1-5

CDR3aa: CASGYGTGISGNTIYF
CDR3nt: TGTGCTAGTGGTTACGGGACAGGGATCTCTGGAAACACCATATATTTT
v_gene: TRBV12-5
d_gene: TRBD1
abundance: NA
j_gene: TRBJ1-3

CDR3aa: CASSVNSGGLEQYF
CDR3nt: TGTGCCAGCAGCGTAAATAGCGGGGGGCTTGAGCAGTACTTC
v_gene: TRBV9
d_gene: TRBD2
abundance: NA
j_gene: TRBJ2-7

CDR3aa: CASSTTGSQPQHF
CDR3nt: TGTGCCAGTAGTACCACAGGGAGTCAGCCCCAGCATTTT
v_gene: TRBV19
d_gene: NA
abundance: NA
j_gene: TRBJ1-5